This TCR beta chain was captured in a study of blood T cells in healthy people across ages. General study findings and limits: In long-lived donors, naive CD4+ cell counts and diversity exceeded those of aged donors.

Note on this clonotype: Its matching antigen is unknown.

Trimming shortened V by 6 bases and J by 5 bases, and 11 bases separated the two germline ends. This CDR3 is built from 13 residues. Then a second PCR, running roughly 7 to 11 cycles, was carried out with a sample-barcoded 5' primer and a J-beta primer mix. A template-switch adaptor that had 12 random nucleotides put a tag on each cDNA molecule. TCRdb used MiXCR to reprocess the 5' RACE reads, holding one entry per CDR3 protein. In the table there are about 400,000 distinct CDR3 sequences, about 49% of which are singletons. Per sample, extraction of total RNA gave at least 6 micrograms in every case.

Sequencing was performed on blood. The chain joins TRBV12-3 or TRBV12-4 to TRBJ2-1, with D unclear. This sequence was found in a man in his fifties or sixties in good health. The DNA for the CDR3 is TGTGCCAGCAGCCCTATAGGGCACAATGAGCAGTTCTTC. It encodes CASSPIGHNEQFF.